These 3 T cell receptor beta chains originate from one sample sequenced in a study of long-term antiretroviral therapy in people with HIV. The run of the v3.0 immunoSEQ assay was at survey level. The assay was immunoSEQ multiplex PCR, and TCRdb's table has in-frame clones only and misses some. Of 35,000 to 45,000 clones in the sample, approximately 85% were seen once. Specimen: unsorted PBMCs, collected 0.3 years after starting antiretroviral therapy. These receptor sequences come from a man younger than 30 with HIV.

The chain joins TRBV6-1 to TRBJ1-2; 10 bases line up with TRBD1. The V gene end was trimmed by 4 bases and the J gene end by 3 bases; junction bases not matched to a gene: 11. The CDR3 length is 17 residues. Germline CDR1 is MNHNS and CDR2 is SASEGT. CDR3 nucleotide sequence: TGTGCCAGCAGTGTTCGGGACAGGGGTGTGCATGACTATGGCTACACCTTC. This gives the protein CASSVRDRGVHDYGYTF.

V and J are TRBV11-2 and TRBJ2-7, with TRBD1 identical over 11 bases. V was clipped by 5 bases and J by 0 bases; unmatched bases: 9. This CDR3 contains 17 residues. CDR1 and CDR2 (germline): SGHAT, FQNNGV. CDR3 amino acids: CASSLNAGQGASYEQYF. CDR3 nucleotide sequence: TGTGCCAGCAGCCTTAACGCCGGACAGGGGGCCTCCTACGAGCAGTACTTC. The whole variable domain, filled in from reference TRBV11-2 and TRBJ2-7, reads EAGVAQSPRYKIIEKRQSVAFWCNPISGHATLYWYQQILGQGPKLLIQFQNNGVVDDSQLPKDRFSAERLKGVDSTLKIQPAKLEDSAVYLCASSLNAGQGASYEQYFGPGTRLTVT.

The chain employs TRBV5-6 and TRBJ2-2; D may be TRBD1 (5 bases). Germline loops: CDR1 SGHDT, CDR2 YYEEEE. V gave up 0 bases and J gave up 3 bases, with 9 bases separating them. This CDR3 region has 15 residues. As DNA, the CDR3 is TGTGCCAGCAGCTTGGGGGTAGGGGACACCGGGGAGCTGTTTTTT. Amino acid sequence: CASSLGVGDTGELFF.